The T cell receptor beta chain under discussion was sequenced for a study of blood T cell repertoires in COVID-19. Study-wide background: Donors in the United States, Italy and Spain gave samples during acute or convalescent COVID-19.

The CDR3 spans 16 residues. V gave up 1 base and J gave up 2 bases; unmatched junction bases: 7. Germline V gene data show CDR1 as SGHAT and CDR2 as FQNNGV. In the source study's methods: By means of reference gene primer amplification, nucleated cell counts were estimated. TCRdb keeps only in-frame clones here, not all; method: immunoSEQ multiplex PCR. That table is the source of V, J and clone size, and D and trimming were worked out from the DNA. Of under 130,000 clones listed, approximately 80% are singletons. This TCR was sampled from a man of 80 years or more with acute or convalescent COVID-19. The chain couples TRBV11-2 to TRBJ2-5; 7 nucleotides line up with TRBD2. Sequenced input: peripheral blood. Here the CDR3 reads CASSLGLAPRQETQYF. The CDR3 DNA reads TGTGCCAGCAGCTTAGGACTAGCCCCTCGACAAGAGACCCAGTACTTC.